This T cell receptor beta chain was observed in a study of CD8 T cells in Susac syndrome. Random hexamers were used to reverse transcribe an amount of about 0.5 to 1 ug RNA. Across 54 Vbeta and 13 Jbeta, TCR beta CDR3 was amplified with immunoSEQ multiplex PCR. TCRdb reprocessed the immunoSEQ multiplex PCR reads via MiXCR and lists one record per CDR3 protein. Of 75,000 to 100,000 distinct CDR3 sequences listed, around 94% were seen once; the top ten hold roughly 0.24%. Healthy donors, matched for age and sex, constituted the control group. Negative isolation was applied to CD8+ and CD4+ T cells, and FACS enrichment was applied to TEMRA cells. The CDR3 contains 14 residues. V lost 5 bases, J lost 6 bases, and 17 bases lay in between. Germline lookup yields CDR1 DFQATT and CDR2 SNEGSKA (reference sequence). The study, taken as a whole, reports: The authors acknowledged that the study's TCR sequencing and HLA analysis involved relatively few individuals.

Concerning this clonotype itself: Its cognate antigen is unknown.

V is TRBV20-1 and J is TRBJ2-1; possibly TRBD2 for D (6 bases). The sample comprised CD8+ T cells from PBMCs. The receptor's source is a human donor in good health. CDR3 nucleotide sequence: TGCAGTGCTCGCTTCGTCCGGGACTTCAATGAGCAGTTCTTC. This gives the protein CSARFVRDFNEQFF.